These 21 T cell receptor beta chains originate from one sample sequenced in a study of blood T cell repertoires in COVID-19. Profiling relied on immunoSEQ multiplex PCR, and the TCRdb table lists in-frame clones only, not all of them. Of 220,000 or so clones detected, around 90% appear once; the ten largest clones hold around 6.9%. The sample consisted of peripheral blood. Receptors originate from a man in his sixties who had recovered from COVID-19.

CDR3 sequence (DNA): TGTGCCAGCAGCTTACACAGGGGCGGCGGTGAAAAACTGTTTTTT. Amino acid sequence: CASSLHRGGGEKLFF. This sequence joins TRBV9 and TRBJ1-4; 7 nucleotides align to TRBD1. CDR1 is SGDLS and CDR2 is YYNGEE in the germline V gene. J lost 7 bases, V lost 4 bases, and 10 bases had no gene match. The CDR3 runs to 15 residues. Complete variable domain (other parts from reference TRBV9 and TRBJ1-4): DSGVTQTPKHLITATGQRVTLRCSPRSGDLSVYWYQQSLDQGLQFLIQYYNGEERAKGNILERFSAQQFPDLHSELNLSSLELGDSALYFCASSLHRGGGEKLFFGSGTQLSVL.

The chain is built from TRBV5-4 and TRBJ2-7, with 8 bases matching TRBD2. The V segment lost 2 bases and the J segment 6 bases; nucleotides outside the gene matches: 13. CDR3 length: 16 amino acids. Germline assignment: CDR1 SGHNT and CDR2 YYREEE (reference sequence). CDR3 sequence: CASSFRLTGGPLEQYF. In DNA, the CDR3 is TGTGCCAGCAGCTTTAGGCTAACGGGAGGGCCTCTCGAGCAGTACTTC.

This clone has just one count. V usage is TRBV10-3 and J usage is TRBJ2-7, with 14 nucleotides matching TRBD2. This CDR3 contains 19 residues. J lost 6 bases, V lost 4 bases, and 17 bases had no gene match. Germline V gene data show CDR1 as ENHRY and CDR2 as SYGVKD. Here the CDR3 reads CAISGLGRGGTSGRVEQYF. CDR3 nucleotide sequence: TGTGCCATCAGTGGCCTAGGCCGGGGCGGGACTAGCGGGAGAGTCGAGCAGTACTTC.

CDR3 protein: CASSLQGSYGYTF. The DNA of the CDR3 is TGTGCCAGCAGCTTGCAGGGCAGCTATGGCTACACCTTC. The V gene is TRBV5-6, the J gene TRBJ1-2; D is perhaps TRBD1 (5 bases). CDR3 length: 13 residues. Germline loops: CDR1 SGHDT, CDR2 YYEEEE. Trimming pared 1 base from V and 4 bases from J, leaving 8 bases between.

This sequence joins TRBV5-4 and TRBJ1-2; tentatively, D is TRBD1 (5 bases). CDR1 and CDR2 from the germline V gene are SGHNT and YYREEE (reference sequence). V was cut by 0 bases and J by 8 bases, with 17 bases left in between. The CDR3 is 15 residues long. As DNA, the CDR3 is TGTGCCAGCAGCTTGGGAGGGAGGGGCATAGGAGGCTACACCTTC. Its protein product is CASSLGGRGIGGYTF.

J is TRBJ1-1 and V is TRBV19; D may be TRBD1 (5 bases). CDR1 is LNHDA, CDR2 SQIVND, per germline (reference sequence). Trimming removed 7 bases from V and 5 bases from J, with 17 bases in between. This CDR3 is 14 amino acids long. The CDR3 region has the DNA TGTGCCAGTAAAAGTCGGGGGGTAACAACTGAAGCTTTCTTT. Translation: CASKSRGVTTEAFF.

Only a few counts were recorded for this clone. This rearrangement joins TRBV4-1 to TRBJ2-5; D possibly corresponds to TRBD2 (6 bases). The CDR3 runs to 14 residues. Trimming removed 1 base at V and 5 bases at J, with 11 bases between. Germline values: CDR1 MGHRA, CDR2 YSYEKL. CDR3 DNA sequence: TGCGCCAGCAGCCAAGTCACAGGAGGGGAGACCCAGTACTTC. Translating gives CASSQVTGGETQYF.

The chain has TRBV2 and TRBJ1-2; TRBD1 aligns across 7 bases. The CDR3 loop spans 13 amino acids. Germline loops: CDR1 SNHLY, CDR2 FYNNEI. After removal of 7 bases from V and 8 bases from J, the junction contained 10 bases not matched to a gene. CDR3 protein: CASNDDRVGGYTF. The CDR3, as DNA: TGTGCCAGCAACGACGACAGGGTAGGAGGCTACACCTTC.

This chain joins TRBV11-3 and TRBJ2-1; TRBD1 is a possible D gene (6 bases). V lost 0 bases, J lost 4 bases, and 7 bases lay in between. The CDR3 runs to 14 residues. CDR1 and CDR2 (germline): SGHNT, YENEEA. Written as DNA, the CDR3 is TGTGCCAGCAGCTTAGAACAGGGTTACAATGAGCAGTTCTTC. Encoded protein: CASSLEQGYNEQFF. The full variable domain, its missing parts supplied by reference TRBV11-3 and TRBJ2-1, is EAGVVQSPRYKIIEKKQPVAFWCNPISGHNTLYWYLQNLGQGPELLIRYENEEAVDDSQLPKDRFSAERLKGVDSTLKIQPAELGDSAVYLCASSLEQGYNEQFFGPGTRLTVL.

The CDR3 loop reads CASSSDRATEAFF. The CDR3 coding sequence is TGTGCCAGCAGCTCGGACAGGGCCACTGAAGCTTTCTTT. The rearrangement links TRBV5-4 to TRBJ1-1; 8 nucleotides match TRBD1. The CDR3 spans 13 residues. The V and J ends lost 3 bases and 4 bases, in that order; junction bases with no gene match: 2. The germline V gene encodes CDR1 SGHNT and CDR2 YYREEE (reference sequence).

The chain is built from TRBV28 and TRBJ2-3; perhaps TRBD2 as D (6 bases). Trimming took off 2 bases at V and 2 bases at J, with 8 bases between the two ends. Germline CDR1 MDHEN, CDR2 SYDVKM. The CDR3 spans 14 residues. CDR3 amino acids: CASSLPSATDTQYF. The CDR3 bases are TGTGCCAGCAGTTTACCTAGCGCCACAGATACGCAGTATTTT.

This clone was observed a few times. Here the CDR3 reads CASSESRVNTEAFF. The CDR3 DNA follows: TGTGCCAGTTCGGAAAGCAGGGTGAACACTGAAGCTTTCTTT. The genes are TRBV19 and TRBJ1-1; D is possibly TRBD1 (5 bases). V was shortened by 8 bases and J by 0 bases, with 13 bases between the two germline ends. The CDR3 sequence is 14 residues long. Per germline, CDR1 LNHDA and CDR2 SQIVND (reference sequence). Full variable domain (missing parts from reference TRBV19 and TRBJ1-1): DGGITQSPKYLFRKEGQNVTLSCEQNLNHDAMYWYRQDPGQGLRLIYYSQIVNDFQKGDIAEGYSVSREKKESFPLTVTSAQKNPTAFYLCASSESRVNTEAFFGQGTRLTVV.

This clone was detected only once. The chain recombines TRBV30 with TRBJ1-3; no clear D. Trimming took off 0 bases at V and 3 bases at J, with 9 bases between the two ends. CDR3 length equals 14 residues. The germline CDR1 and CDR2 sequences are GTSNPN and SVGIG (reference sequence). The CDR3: CAWSVNGRGNTIYF. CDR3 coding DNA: TGTGCCTGGAGTGTCAACGGTCGTGGAAACACCATATATTTT.

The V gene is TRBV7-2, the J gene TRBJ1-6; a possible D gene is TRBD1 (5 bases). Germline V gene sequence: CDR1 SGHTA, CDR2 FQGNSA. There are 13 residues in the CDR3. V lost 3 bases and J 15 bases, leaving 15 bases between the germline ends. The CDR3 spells CASSFPTGGGLHF. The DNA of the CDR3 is TGTGCCAGCAGCTTTCCGACGGGCGGGGGCCTCCACTTT.

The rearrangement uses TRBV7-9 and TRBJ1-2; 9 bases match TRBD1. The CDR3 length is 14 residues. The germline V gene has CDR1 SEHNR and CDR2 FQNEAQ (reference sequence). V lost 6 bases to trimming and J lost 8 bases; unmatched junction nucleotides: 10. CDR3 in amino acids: CASRPTGGQAGYTF. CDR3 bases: TGTGCCAGCAGGCCAACAGGGGGCCAAGCCGGCTACACCTTC.

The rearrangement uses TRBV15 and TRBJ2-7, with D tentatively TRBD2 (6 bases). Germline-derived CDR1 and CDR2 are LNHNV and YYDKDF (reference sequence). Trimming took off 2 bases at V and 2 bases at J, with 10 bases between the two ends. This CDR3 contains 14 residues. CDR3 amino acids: CATSRFGGTYEQYF. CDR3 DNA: TGTGCCACCAGCAGATTTGGAGGGACCTACGAGCAGTACTTC.

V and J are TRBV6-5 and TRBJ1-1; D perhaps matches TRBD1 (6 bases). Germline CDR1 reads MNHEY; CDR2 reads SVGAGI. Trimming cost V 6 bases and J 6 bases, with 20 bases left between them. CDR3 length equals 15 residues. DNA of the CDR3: TGTGCCAGCAGCTCCGGGGGGGCAGGGGAGGCTGAAGCTTTCTTT. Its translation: CASSSGGAGEAEAFF.

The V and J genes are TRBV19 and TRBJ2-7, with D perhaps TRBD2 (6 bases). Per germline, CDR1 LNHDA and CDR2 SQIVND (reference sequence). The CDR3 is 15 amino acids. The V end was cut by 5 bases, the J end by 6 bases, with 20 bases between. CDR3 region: CASSSSRGAQGEQYF. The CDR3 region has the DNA TGTGCCAGTAGTTCGTCCCGCGGGGCACAAGGCGAGCAGTACTTC.

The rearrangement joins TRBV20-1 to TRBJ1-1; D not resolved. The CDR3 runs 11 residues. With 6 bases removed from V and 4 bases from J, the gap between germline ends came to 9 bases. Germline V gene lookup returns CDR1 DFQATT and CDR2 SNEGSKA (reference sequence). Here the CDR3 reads CSASRGTEAFF. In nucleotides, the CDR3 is TGCAGTGCCTCGCGGGGCACTGAAGCTTTCTTT.

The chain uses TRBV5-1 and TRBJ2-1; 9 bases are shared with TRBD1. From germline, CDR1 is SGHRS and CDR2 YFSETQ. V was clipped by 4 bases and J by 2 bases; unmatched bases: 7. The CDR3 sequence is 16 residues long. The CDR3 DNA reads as TGCGCCAGCAGCATATTAACAGGGGGCGCCTACAATGAGCAGTTCTTC. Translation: CASSILTGGAYNEQFF.

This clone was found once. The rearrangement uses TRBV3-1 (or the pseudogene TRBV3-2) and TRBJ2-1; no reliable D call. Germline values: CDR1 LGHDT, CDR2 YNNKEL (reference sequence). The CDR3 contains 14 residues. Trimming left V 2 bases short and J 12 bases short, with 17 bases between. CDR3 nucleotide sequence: TGTGCCAGCAGCCAAAATTCCGGCCCCCGAGGGCAGTTCTTC. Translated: CASSQNSGPRGQFF.